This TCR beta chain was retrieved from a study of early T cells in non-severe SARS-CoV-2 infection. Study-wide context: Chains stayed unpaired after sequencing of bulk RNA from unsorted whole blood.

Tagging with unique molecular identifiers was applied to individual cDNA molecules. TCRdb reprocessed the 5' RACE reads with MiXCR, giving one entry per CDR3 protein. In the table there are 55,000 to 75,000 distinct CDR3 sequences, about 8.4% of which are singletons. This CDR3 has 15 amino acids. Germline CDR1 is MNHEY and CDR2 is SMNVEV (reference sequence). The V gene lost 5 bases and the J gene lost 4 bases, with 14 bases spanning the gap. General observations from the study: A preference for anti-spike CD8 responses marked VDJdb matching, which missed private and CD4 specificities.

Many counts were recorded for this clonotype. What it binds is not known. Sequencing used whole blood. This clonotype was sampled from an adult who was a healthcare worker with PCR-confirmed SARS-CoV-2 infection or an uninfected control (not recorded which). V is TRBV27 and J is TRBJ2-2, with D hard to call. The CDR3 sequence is CASSLYPPTTGELFF. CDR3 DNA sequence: TGTGCCAGCAGTCTCTACCCCCCGACCACCGGGGAGCTGTTTTTT.